Each of the 16 T cell receptor beta chains below was sequenced from the same sample in a study of blood T cell repertoires in COVID-19 (dated by TCRdb to the early 2020s). Receptor amplification or capture employed the immunoSEQ multiplex PCR assay. TCRdb re-hosts the immuneACCESS table, in-frame sequences only. Its copies lack some clones; in the studies checked, an unresolved V gene accounts for under half of them, and the cause for the rest is not known. The sample table holds roughly 280,000 clones, of which 88% were seen once. Less than 3% of the sample is in the top ten clones. The sequenced sample consisted of PBMCs or T cells enriched from blood (not recorded which). The receptors originated from a woman between 50 and 59 years old who had recovered from COVID-19.

This chain joins TRBV7-9 and TRBJ1-2; TRBD1 matches at 7 bases. The CDR3 extends over 15 amino acids. Trimming removed 5 bases from V and 6 bases from J; junction bases left unmatched: 12. Germline loops: CDR1 SEHNR, CDR2 FQNEAQ (reference sequence). CDR3 loop: CASSPIYQGENGYTF. DNA for the CDR3: TGTGCCAGCAGCCCTATCTACCAGGGGGAAAATGGCTACACCTTC. The complete variable domain, with remaining parts taken from reference TRBV7-9 and TRBJ1-2, reads DTGVSQNPRHKITKRGQNVTFRCDPISEHNRLYWYRQTLGQGPEFLTYFQNEAQLEKSRLLSDRFSAERPKGSFSTLEIQRTEQGDSAMYLCASSPIYQGENGYTFGSGTRLTVV.

The CDR3 DNA follows: TGTGCCACCTCCGGGACAGCTTTCTACGAGCAGTACTTC. As protein: CATSGTAFYEQYF. The chain has TRBV28 and TRBJ2-7; 7 nucleotides match TRBD1. From germline, CDR1 is MDHEN and CDR2 SYDVKM. The trim removed 10 bases at V and 3 bases at J, leaving 9 bases unmatched. The CDR3 runs 13 residues.

The V and J genes are TRBV27 and TRBJ2-2; D not certain. CDR3 length equals 15 residues. Germline-derived CDR1 and CDR2 are MNHEY and SMNVEV (reference sequence). V lost 0 bases and J 1 base, leaving 6 bases between the germline ends. The CDR3 nucleotides read TGTGCCAGCAGTTTATCATGGAGGAACACCGGGGAGCTGTTTTTT. This gives the protein CASSLSWRNTGELFF.

This clone was recorded only once. The J gene is TRBJ1-1, the V gene TRBV4-3; perhaps TRBD1 as D (6 bases). V lost 0 bases and J lost 0, with 11 bases in between. This CDR3 contains 16 residues. Germline V gives CDR1 LGHNA, CDR2 YSLEER. The chain's CDR3 is CASSQEGGQMNTEAFF. The CDR3 nucleotides read TGCGCCAGCAGCCAAGAGGGGGGGCAGATGAACACTGAAGCTTTCTTT.

The V call is TRBV19, the J call TRBJ1-6; 7 nucleotides line up with TRBD1. The V and J ends lost 5 bases and 3 bases, in that order; junction bases with no gene match: 7. The CDR3 contains 16 residues. Germline V gives CDR1 LNHDA, CDR2 SQIVND (reference sequence). The CDR3 region is CASSGSGQFYNSPLHF. DNA of the CDR3: TGTGCCAGTAGTGGCTCGGGACAGTTCTATAATTCACCCCTCCACTTT.

V usage is TRBV10-3 and J usage is TRBJ1-1; TRBD1 aligns across 7 bases. V lost 0 bases, J lost 5 bases, and 15 bases stayed unmatched. This CDR3 comprises 18 residues. Germline V gene sequence: CDR1 ENHRY, CDR2 SYGVKD. CDR3 protein: CAISESMGLRRGRTEAFF. The CDR3 DNA sequence: TGTGCCATCAGTGAGTCGATGGGTCTGAGAAGGGGGCGAACTGAAGCTTTCTTT.

The chain carries TRBV7-9 and TRBJ2-5; 11 bases line up with TRBD2. The CDR3 is 16 residues long. Per germline, CDR1 SEHNR and CDR2 FQNEAQ (reference sequence). V gave up 5 bases and J gave up 0 bases; unmatched junction bases: 5. The CDR3 nucleotides read TGTGCCAGCAGCGCGCGACTAGCGGGAAACCAAGAGACCCAGTACTTC. It encodes CASSARLAGNQETQYF.

J is TRBJ2-3 and V is TRBV2; 7 positions agree with TRBD1. Trimming at V came to 5 bases and at J to 5 bases, leaving 4 bases not matched to a gene. Germline lookup yields CDR1 SNHLY and CDR2 FYNNEI. The CDR3 has 13 amino acids. CDR3 amino acids: CASSRDSEDTQYF. The CDR3, as DNA: TGTGCCAGCAGTCGGGACAGTGAAGATACGCAGTATTTT.

The V gene is TRBV25-1, the J gene TRBJ2-2; a possible D gene is TRBD1 (6 bases). Trimming shortened V by 3 bases and J by 2 bases, and 10 bases separated the two germline ends. In germline, CDR1 is MGHDK, CDR2 SYGVNS. This CDR3 comprises 15 residues. The CDR3 DNA follows: TGTGCCAGCAGTGAGCGGACAGTAAACACCGGGGAGCTGTTTTTT. Amino acids: CASSERTVNTGELFF. Variable domain in full (rest from reference TRBV25-1 and TRBJ2-2): EADIYQTPRYLVIGTGKKITLECSQTMGHDKMYWYQQDPGMELHLIHYSYGVNSTEKGDLSSESTVSRIRTEHFPLTLESARPSHTSQYLCASSERTVNTGELFFGEGSRLTVL.

V usage is TRBV6-5 and J usage is TRBJ1-4; D ambiguous. The length of the CDR3 is 13 residues. Germline V gives CDR1 MNHEY, CDR2 SVGAGI. Between the trimmed V and J ends, which lost 5 bases and 5 bases, there was a span of 9 bases. The CDR3 spells CASSQVINEKLFF. The CDR3, as DNA: TGTGCCAGCAGTCAGGTTATCAATGAAAAACTGTTTTTT.

This rearrangement joins TRBV6-5 to TRBJ1-1; a possible D gene is TRBD1 (6 bases). V was clipped by 2 bases and J by 2 bases, with 9 bases between them. Germline loops: CDR1 MNHEY, CDR2 SVGAGI. The CDR3 runs to 14 residues. This CDR3 reads CASSYDRKNTEAFF. The CDR3 region has the DNA TGTGCCAGCAGTTACGACAGGAAAAACACTGAAGCTTTCTTT.

In this sample, this clone turned up once. The rearrangement links TRBV15 to TRBJ1-6, with a possible D match to TRBD1 (6 bases). The CDR3 loop spans 16 amino acids. With 5 bases removed from V and 10 bases from J, the gap between germline ends came to 21 bases. Germline V gives CDR1 LNHNV, CDR2 YYDKDF (reference sequence). CDR3 sequence reads: CATSGGRGGGLSPLHF. CDR3 DNA sequence: TGTGCCACCAGCGGCGGGAGAGGGGGAGGTTTGTCACCCCTCCACTTT.

This chain links TRBV7-9 with TRBJ1-2; no reliable D call. Deletions cut 3 bases from V and 7 bases from J, with 18 bases between. CDR3 length: 15 amino acids. From germline, CDR1 is SEHNR and CDR2 FQNEAQ (reference sequence). The CDR3 DNA reads as TGTGCCAGCAGCTTGGCTGGTTCGGTCCGGGGTGGCTACACCTTC. It yields the protein CASSLAGSVRGGYTF.

V usage is TRBV19 and J usage is TRBJ1-2, with TRBD1 as a possible D gene (6 bases). The CDR3 spans 17 residues. The germline V and J ends were trimmed by 6 bases and 3 bases, with 23 bases remaining between them. CDR1 is LNHDA, CDR2 SQIVND, per germline (reference sequence). CDR3 bases: TGTGCCAGTAGCCCAAGTCAGGACAGCAGCTACTACTATGGCTACACCTTC. Its translation is CASSPSQDSSYYYGYTF. Together with reference TRBV19 and TRBJ1-2, the CDR3 gives the full variable domain: DGGITQSPKYLFRKEGQNVTLSCEQNLNHDAMYWYRQDPGQGLRLIYYSQIVNDFQKGDIAEGYSVSREKKESFPLTVTSAQKNPTAFYLCASSPSQDSSYYYGYTFGSGTRLTVV.

V usage is TRBV6-5 and J usage is TRBJ1-5, with 7 bases fitting TRBD1. The CDR3 contains 14 residues. The V gene end was trimmed by 3 bases and the J gene end by 7 bases; junction bases not matched to a gene: 6. Germline V lookup: CDR1 MNHEY, CDR2 SVGAGI. CDR3 sequence: CASSYSTGVQPQHF. The CDR3 DNA is TGTGCCAGCAGTTATTCAACAGGGGTCCAGCCCCAGCATTTT.

CDR3 loop: CASSQDRTLFETQYF. CDR3 bases: TGCGCCAGCAGCCAAGATCGGACACTTTTTGAGACCCAGTACTTC. The chain couples TRBV4-3 to TRBJ2-5; D possibly corresponds to TRBD1 (5 bases). CDR3 length: 15 amino acids. The V and J ends lost 0 bases and 5 bases respectively, with 13 bases between them. Germline loops: CDR1 LGHNA, CDR2 YSLEER.